This T cell receptor (beta chain) was captured in a study of early T cells in non-severe SARS-CoV-2 infection. Study at large: With bulk RNA from unsorted whole blood as input, sequencing yielded unpaired chains.

Unique molecular identifiers were affixed to single, distinct cDNA molecules. TCRdb analysed the 5' RACE reads with MiXCR anew, one entry per CDR3 protein. The sample lists tens of thousands of distinct CDR3 sequences; about 6% were seen once. V lost 3 bases and J lost 8, with 16 bases in between. The CDR3 has 13 residues. Germline CDR1 DFQATT, CDR2 SNEGSKA (reference sequence). Broader study findings: Private and CD4 specificities were missed by VDJdb matching, skewed to anti-spike CD8.

This clonotype was counted only a few times. Its antigen is not known. V is TRBV20-1 and J is TRBJ1-2; D remains unclear. The clonotype comes from an adult who was a healthcare worker with PCR-confirmed SARS-CoV-2 infection or an uninfected control (not recorded which). Here the sequenced sample was whole blood, taken at baseline. For the CDR3, the DNA is TGCAGTGCTAGTAGGGTCACCACTGGGGGCTACACCTTC. Encoded protein: CSASRVTTGGYTF.